A single sample is the source of the 21 T cell receptor beta chains below, sequenced in a study of spatial heterogeneity in lung cancer (dated by TCRdb to between 2019 and 2020). Results the study describes overall, beyond this receptor: The tumor nonsynonymous mutation count correlated with the number of expanded alpha and beta TCRs within the tumor.

Sample time point, as interpreted from the label and publication: sample taken at primary tumor resection. These TCRs' antigens remain unknown. Libraries were constructed by 5' RACE. The run used a NextSeq 500. TCRdb reprocessing: public reads trimmed at Q25 with fastp, clones called with MiXCR, in-frame beta chains kept. Merged by CDR3 protein, the rows form single entries marked with the most common genes and DNA. In this sample the table shows roughly 20,000 distinct CDR3 sequences, about 4.3% of which occur a single time. The top ten hold roughly a tenth of the sample. The source was lung tumor tissue, collected at surgery. These receptors were taken from a male donor with early-stage non-small cell lung cancer.

This clonotype was observed many times. The rearrangement links TRBV9 to TRBJ2-7; 10 nucleotides line up with TRBD2. The CDR3 is 14 residues long. The germline CDR1 and CDR2 sequences are SGDLS and YYNGEE. The junction had 5 bases not matched to a gene; V was cut back by 4 bases and J by 4 bases. The CDR3 region has the DNA TGTGCCAGCAGCCCCCGACTAGCGGGTTACGAGCAGTACTTC. Translating gives CASSPRLAGYEQYF.

This clonotype was detected ten times or more. Mismatch with germline at one junction end may stem from a read error. The V gene is TRBV5-1, the J gene TRBJ2-7, with 8 bases that match TRBD1. The CDR3 contains 16 residues. Per the germline V gene, CDR1 is SGHRS and CDR2 is YFSETQ. CDR3 sequence reads: CASSLGRTGRSYEQYF. The CDR3, as DNA: TGCGCCAGCAGTTTGGGAAGGACAGGGCGCTCCTACGAGCAGTACTTC.

This clonotype was counted many times. The genes are TRBV5-1 and TRBJ1-5, with D uncertain. Trimming removed 0 bases at V and 7 bases at J, with 17 bases between. Germline CDR1 reads SGHRS; CDR2 reads YFSETQ. This CDR3 spans 16 amino acids. The CDR3 is CASSLAYEARGQPQHF. DNA of the CDR3: TGCGCCAGCAGCTTGGCTTACGAGGCCCGCGGACAGCCCCAGCATTTT.

This clonotype was observed a few times. V and J are TRBV24-1 and TRBJ2-3; possibly TRBD2 for D (7 bases). The V end was cut by 9 bases, the J end by 4 bases, with 13 bases between. The CDR3 contains 13 residues. Per germline, CDR1 KGHDR and CDR2 SFDVKD. CDR3 sequence (DNA): TGTGCCACCGAGGGGGGGATTGCAGATACGCAGTATTTT. This encodes CATEGGIADTQYF.

The sample holds many counts of this clonotype. The rearrangement uses TRBV12-3 or TRBV12-4 and TRBJ2-5; D may match TRBD1 or TRBD2 (7 bases each). The CDR3 consists of 16 residues. Trimming pared 5 bases from V and 5 bases from J, leaving 21 bases between. The CDR3 sequence is CASSTRVGGGTETQYF. The CDR3 bases are TGTGCCAGCAGTACCCGGGTGGGAGGGGGCACGGAGACCCAGTACTTC.

This clonotype has at least ten counts. The chain couples TRBV7-9 to TRBJ2-3, with D possibly TRBD2 on 7 matching bases. V shed 0 bases and J shed 0 bases, with 13 bases lying between them. CDR3 length: 17 residues. CDR1 is SEHNR, CDR2 FQNEAQ, per germline (reference sequence). DNA for the CDR3: TGTGCCAGCAGCTTAGCGCTGGCGGGGGCTAGCACAGATACGCAGTATTTT. Translating it yields CASSLALAGASTDTQYF.

This clonotype occurred many times. The CDR3 DNA reads TGTGCCAGCAGCTTAATGGGGAGCCGCACAGATACGCAGTATTTT. Amino acids: CASSLMGSRTDTQYF. J is TRBJ2-3 and V is TRBV7-9; the D gene is possibly TRBD2 (5 bases). The CDR3 runs 15 residues. V was clipped by 2 bases and J by 1 base, with 10 bases between them. The germline gives CDR1 SEHNR, CDR2 FQNEAQ (reference sequence).

This clonotype was observed at least ten times. V gene TRBV6-5 combines with J gene TRBJ1-1, with TRBD1 matching 11 bases. V dropped 10 bases and J dropped 4; count of bases not matched to a gene: 2. The CDR3 contains 12 residues. CDR1 and CDR2 (germline): MNHEY, SVGAGI. The CDR3 region is CATGTGGTEAFF. CDR3 bases: TGTGCCACCGGGACAGGGGGCACTGAAGCTTTCTTT.

The chain joins TRBV9 to TRBJ2-1; 10 bases agree with TRBD2. V trimming: 3 bases; J trimming: 5 bases; junction bases outside the gene matches: 8. Germline lookup yields CDR1 SGDLS and CDR2 YYNGEE. CDR3 size: 16 residues. In nucleotides, the CDR3 is TGTGCCAGCAGCGGCTCCGGGACTAGCGAGCACAATGAGCAGTTCTTC. Translating it yields CASSGSGTSEHNEQFF.

This clonotype was counted ten times or more. This rearrangement joins TRBV20-1 to TRBJ2-4; 7 positions agree with TRBD1. From germline, CDR1 is DFQATT and CDR2 SNEGSKA (reference sequence). This CDR3 region has 14 residues. Trimming cost V 0 bases and J 7 bases; bases outside gene matches: 6. CDR3 region: CSARDRPGGNIQYF. In DNA form, the CDR3 reads TGCAGTGCTAGAGATAGGCCAGGGGGTAACATTCAGTACTTC.

This clonotype has at least ten counts. The chain uses TRBV29-1 and TRBJ1-1, with 7 positions matching TRBD1. The CDR3 covers 14 residues. From germline, CDR1 is SQVTM and CDR2 ANQGSEA. Germline trimming cut 7 bases from V and 5 bases from J; bases unmatched to any gene: 13. The CDR3 DNA follows: TGCAGCGGTATATCGCGACAGGGCGGGACTGAAGCTTTCTTT. As protein: CSGISRQGGTEAFF.

This clonotype was detected many times. At one boundary the junction diverges from the germline segment, which might be a read error. The chain recombines TRBV18 with TRBJ1-2; 8 nucleotides align to TRBD1. CDR3 length equals 17 residues. Germline V gene lookup returns CDR1 KGHSH and CDR2 LQKENI. CDR3 in DNA: TGTGCCAGCTCACCATCGGGACAGGAGGGCGCGAACTTTGGCTACACCTTC. This codes for CASSPSGQEGANFGYTF.

This clonotype was detected many times. The genes are TRBV27 and TRBJ1-2; a possible D gene is TRBD1 (6 bases). V lost 3 bases and J 4 bases, leaving 9 bases between the germline ends. This CDR3 contains 13 residues. The germline gives CDR1 MNHEY, CDR2 SMNVEV (reference sequence). The CDR3 is CASSFGGGYGYTF. The CDR3 nucleotides read TGTGCCAGCAGTTTTGGGGGCGGCTATGGCTACACCTTC.

The chain joins TRBV28 to TRBJ1-5; tentative D call: TRBD1 (5 bases). Germline lookup yields CDR1 MDHEN and CDR2 SYDVKM. Trimming took 6 bases from V and 7 from J, leaving 10 bases between them. The CDR3 has 12 amino acids. This CDR3 reads CASSNQGQPQHF. The CDR3 DNA is TGTGCCAGCAGCAACCAGGGACAGCCCCAGCATTTT.

The rearrangement links TRBV7-2 to TRBJ2-3; tentatively, D is TRBD2 (6 bases). This CDR3 contains 16 residues. CDR1 and CDR2 (germline): SGHTA, FQGNSA. V lost 1 base, J lost 1 base, and 12 bases lay in between. As DNA, the CDR3 is TGTGCCAGCAGCTTAGTCTCGGGGGTGGGCACAGATACGCAGTATTTT. This codes for CASSLVSGVGTDTQYF. Supplemented by reference TRBV7-2 and TRBJ2-3, the full variable domain reads GAGVSQSPSNKVTEKGKDVELRCDPISGHTALYWYRQSLGQGLEFLIYFQGNSAPDKSGLPSDRFSAERTGGSVSTLTIQRTQQEDSAVYLCASSLVSGVGTDTQYFGPGTRLTVL.

This clonotype was counted ten times or more. The gene calls are TRBV29-1 and TRBJ2-1; TRBD1 matches at 7 bases. The J segment lost 9 bases and the V segment lost 6 bases, leaving 8 bases of the junction unmatched. Germline V lookup: CDR1 SQVTM, CDR2 ANQGSEA. This CDR3 contains 12 residues. For the CDR3, the DNA is TGCAGCGTCGAATACAGGGGATCTGAGCAGTTCTTC. Amino acids: CSVEYRGSEQFF.

The V gene is TRBV11-2, the J gene TRBJ1-4, with D unclear. V lost 0 bases and J 14 bases, leaving 13 bases between the germline ends. CDR3 size: 13 residues. The V gene's germline CDR1 is SGHAT and CDR2 FQNNGV. The CDR3 sequence is CASSLDRGLGLFF. The CDR3 region has the DNA TGTGCCAGCAGCTTAGACCGCGGACTGGGTCTGTTTTTT.

This clonotype was seen at least ten times. The V call is TRBV7-3, the J call TRBJ1-2, with 10 bases matching TRBD1. Trimming cost V 5 bases and J 5 bases; bases outside gene matches: 14. This CDR3 comprises 17 residues. CDR1 and CDR2 (germline): SGHTA, FQGTGA. For the CDR3, the DNA is TGTGCCAGCAGCCTCCGCCCGGGACAGGGGCAGGGGTATGGCTACACCTTC. Residues: CASSLRPGQGQGYGYTF. The entire variable domain, with the rest obtained from reference TRBV7-3 and TRBJ1-2, is as follows: GAGVSQTPSNKVTEKGKYVELRCDPISGHTALYWYRQSLGQGPEFLIYFQGTGAADDSGLPNDRFFAVRPEGSVSTLKIQRTERGDSAVYLCASSLRPGQGQGYGYTFGSGTRLTVV.

This clonotype was seen ten or more times. The chain has TRBV28 and TRBJ2-6; D gene unclear. V gave up 1 base and J gave up 4 bases, with 11 bases separating them. Germline CDR1 reads MDHEN; CDR2 reads SYDVKM. The CDR3 loop spans 16 amino acids. For the CDR3, the DNA is TGTGCCAGCAGTTTATTGGGTGGAACCGGGGCCAACGTCCTGACTTTC. It encodes CASSLLGGTGANVLTF.

The table lists this clonotype with many counts. The chain recombines TRBV28 with TRBJ2-7, with TRBD2 matching over 7 bases. The CDR3 sequence is 13 residues long. With 10 bases clipped from V and 3 bases from J, the junction kept 9 bases outside the gene matches. Germline lookup yields CDR1 MDHEN and CDR2 SYDVKM. The CDR3 here is CATGGSFFYEQYF. The CDR3 bases are TGTGCCACCGGGGGGTCATTTTTCTACGAGCAGTACTTC.

The sample holds many counts of this clonotype. The rearrangement joins TRBV7-2 to TRBJ2-3; 7 nucleotides match TRBD2. The germline gives CDR1 SGHTA, CDR2 FQGNSA. This CDR3 contains 18 residues. The V and J ends lost 0 bases and 4 bases, in that order; junction bases with no gene match: 13. The CDR3 DNA is TGTGCCAGCAGCTTAGCGGGAGGGGCTAGATTTGGGGCAGATACGCAGTATTTT. Its translation is CASSLAGGARFGADTQYF. The full variable domain, rest sourced from reference TRBV7-2 and TRBJ2-3, is GAGVSQSPSNKVTEKGKDVELRCDPISGHTALYWYRQSLGQGLEFLIYFQGNSAPDKSGLPSDRFSAERTGGSVSTLTIQRTQQEDSAVYLCASSLAGGARFGADTQYFGPGTRLTVL.